This T cell receptor (beta chain) originates from a study of vaccination and CD4 T cells after COVID-19. The wider study: Each convalescent patient was PCR positive for SARS-CoV-2 on nasal swab; under ten cases were mild and one severe.

Study findings and constraints: Rising from about 20 to 38, the median of SARS-CoV-2-reactive clonotypes did not change significantly.

Regarding this clonotype: Antigen unknown.

The assay that was used to sequence DNA from cultured CD4+ T cells was the Oncomine TCR Beta short-read assay. TCRdb ran MiXCR on the PCR reads and lists one entry per CDR3 protein. Among about 2,800 distinct CDR3 sequences, less than 25% were seen once, and the ten largest hold 40% to 50%. The V and J ends lost 2 bases and 0 bases respectively, with 10 bases between them. The CDR3 contains 15 residues. Germline CDR1 is KGHSH and CDR2 is LQKENI. The treatment: approximately 9-day PBMC culture with coronavirus spike peptide pools or control peptides (ViraFEST assay). TCR sequencing followed the expansion of antigen-specific T cells with peptide pools in ViraFEST. Half the medium was exchanged for fresh IL-2 medium on days 3 and 7.

This receptor was obtained from a human donor who had recovered from COVID-19. Sequences were obtained from CD4+ T cells from blood, cultured in vitro. The rearrangement links TRBV18 to TRBJ1-1; TRBD1 is a possible D gene (6 bases). This CDR3 is CASSPRDTMNTEAFF. The CDR3 DNA is TGTGCCAGCTCACCAAGGGACACGATGAACACTGAAGCTTTCTTT.